The 16 T cell receptor beta chains below were found in one sample sequenced in a study of CD8 T cells in ankylosing spondylitis (TCRdb year 2017). Study-wide findings and limitations: A TCR beta motif of several highly homologous amino acid variants appeared characteristic of blood from ankylosing spondylitis patients.

Library prep was done by 5' RACE. The sequencer listed for this sample is Illumina HiSeq 2500. TCRdb reprocessing: public reads trimmed at Q25 with fastp, clones called with MiXCR, in-frame beta chains kept. When rows share a CDR3 protein, they turn into one entry using the most common DNA and genes. This sample has about 540,000 distinct CDR3 sequences in its table, and 12% of those were observed once. Clones ranked in the top ten supply 6.8% of the sample. For these TCRs, the target antigens are not known. Sequencing was performed on blood, either unsorted or a sorted T cell fraction (not recorded which). These receptors were collected from a male donor with ankylosing spondylitis.

This clonotype was observed at least ten times. V usage is TRBV5-5 and J usage is TRBJ2-5; D not certain. The CDR3 covers 14 residues. Trimming pared 3 bases from V and 1 base from J, leaving 10 bases between. The germline V gene has CDR1 SGHKS and CDR2 YYEKEE (reference sequence). Here the CDR3 DNA reads TGTGCCAGCAGCTATAGAGCCTCCCAAGAGACCCAGTACTTC. Protein product: CASSYRASQETQYF.

This clonotype has more than one count but fewer than ten. The chain uses TRBV5-1 and TRBJ2-3; unclear D gene. This CDR3 region has 16 residues. The V and J ends lost 4 bases and 0 bases respectively, with 15 bases between them. The V gene's germline CDR1 is SGHRS and CDR2 YFSETQ. DNA of the CDR3: TGCGCCAGCAGCATACGGACCCAGGAGAGCACAGATACGCAGTATTTT. Translating it yields CASSIRTQESTDTQYF.

The rearrangement joins TRBV12-5 to TRBJ2-3, with D possibly TRBD1 on 6 matching bases. Deletions cut 6 bases from V and 5 bases from J, with 9 bases between. The CDR3 covers 12 residues. Germline V CDR1 and CDR2: LGHNT, FRNRAP. CDR3 DNA: TGTGCTAGTGGGACAGGTATAGATACGCAGTATTTT. Translated, it gives CASGTGIDTQYF.

V gene TRBV3-1 combines with J gene TRBJ2-1; maybe TRBD1 (5 bases). Trimming took 3 bases from V and 10 from J, leaving 19 bases between them. The CDR3 covers 15 residues. Germline V gene sequence: CDR1 LGHDT, CDR2 YNNKEL (reference sequence). The chain's CDR3 is CASSHRSGAGPEQFF. CDR3 coding DNA: TGTGCCAGCAGCCATCGAAGTGGGGCAGGCCCAGAGCAGTTCTTC.

This clonotype appeared many times. This chain uses TRBV29-1 with TRBJ2-2; no firm D call. Germline loops: CDR1 SQVTM, CDR2 ANQGSEA. This CDR3 is 14 amino acids long. V lost 5 bases and J lost 0, with 10 bases in between. CDR3 DNA sequence: TGCAGCGTTACAAGGCCGTCGAACACCGGGGAGCTGTTTTTT. Its translation: CSVTRPSNTGELFF.

This clonotype was detected a few times. The genes are TRBV24-1 and TRBJ2-1, with D uncertain. The CDR3 spans 12 residues. Germline V lookup: CDR1 KGHDR, CDR2 SFDVKD. Trimming took 6 bases from V and 6 from J, leaving 8 bases between them. The CDR3 DNA is TGTGCCACCAGTAAACAGTTCAATGAGCAGTTCTTC. Translated: CATSKQFNEQFF.

For the CDR3, the DNA is TGTGCCAGCAGCTTAGATGGACGTTTTTTCGGGAGTTTGTATGAGCAGTTCTTC. It is translated as CASSLDGRFFGSLYEQFF. The rearrangement links TRBV11-2 to TRBJ2-1; tentatively, D is TRBD2 (6 bases). V was pared by 0 bases and J by 8 bases, with 23 bases between. The CDR3 is 18 residues long. The germline V gene encodes CDR1 SGHAT and CDR2 FQNNGV.

The chain links TRBV5-1 to TRBJ2-1, with D hard to call. This CDR3 spans 11 amino acids. CDR1 and CDR2 from the germline V gene are SGHRS and YFSETQ. V lost 5 bases and J lost 8, with 8 bases in between. The CDR3 reads CASRAIDEQFF. The DNA for the CDR3 is TGCGCCAGCAGAGCTATCGATGAGCAGTTCTTC.

In the case of this clonotype: An end of the junction does not agree with germline; a read error may underlie this. V gene TRBV20-1 combines with J gene TRBJ2-1; TRBD2 matches at 9 bases. The CDR3 extends over 15 amino acids. CDR1 and CDR2 from the germline V gene are DFQATT and SNEGSKA (reference sequence). The CDR3 spells CSAAGAAGGYNEKFF. The CDR3 DNA follows: TGCAGTGCCGCGGGAGCAGCGGGAGGCTACAATGAGAAGTTCTTC.

The V and J genes are TRBV5-5 and TRBJ1-1; D remains unclear. The CDR3 covers 14 residues. Per germline, CDR1 SGHKS and CDR2 YYEKEE (reference sequence). V was shortened by 4 bases and J by 1 base, with 11 bases between the two germline ends. CDR3 sequence (DNA): TGTGCCAGCAGCCCCCTCCAGAGGAACACTGAAGCTTTCTTT. Protein sequence: CASSPLQRNTEAFF.

This clonotype was found a few times. The chain is built from TRBV10-3 and TRBJ2-5; 13 bases map to TRBD2. Germline V gene lookup returns CDR1 ENHRY and CDR2 SYGVKD. The trim removed 10 bases at V and 4 bases at J, leaving 6 bases unmatched. The CDR3 is 14 amino acids. For the CDR3, the DNA is TGTGCCACAGGACTAGCGGGAGACGGAGAGACCCAGTACTTC. Its translation: CATGLAGDGETQYF.

This clonotype has at least ten counts. This chain links TRBV7-9 with TRBJ1-1, with D maybe TRBD1 (6 bases). Trimming took 6 bases from V and 2 from J, leaving 13 bases between them. The germline CDR1 and CDR2 sequences are SEHNR and FQNEAQ (reference sequence). This CDR3 contains 14 residues. The CDR3 reads CASRSGTLNTEAFF. The CDR3, as DNA: TGTGCCAGCAGAAGCGGGACACTCAACACTGAAGCTTTCTTT.

This clonotype was seen a few times. V gene TRBV25-1 combines with J gene TRBJ2-1; no clear D gene. V was shortened by 4 bases and J by 7 bases, with 8 bases between the two germline ends. The CDR3 totals 12 residues. In germline, CDR1 is MGHDK, CDR2 SYGVNS. The DNA of the CDR3 is TGTGCCAGCAGTGCCGGCTGGAATGAGCAGTTCTTC. It encodes CASSAGWNEQFF.

This clonotype was recorded at least ten times. The gene calls are TRBV6-1 and TRBJ1-1; possible D gene TRBD1, 6 bases. The CDR3 length is 14 residues. Germline lookup yields CDR1 MNHNS and CDR2 SASEGT. Trimming left V 5 bases short and J 6 bases short, with 16 bases between. CDR3 amino acids: CASSLRQERAEAFF. CDR3 DNA sequence: TGTGCCAGCAGTCTTAGACAGGAGAGGGCTGAAGCTTTCTTT.

This clonotype was recorded many times. J is TRBJ2-7 and V is TRBV10-3; D unresolved. The CDR3 consists of 13 residues. Between the trimmed V and J ends, which lost 0 bases and 4 bases, there was a span of 7 bases. Germline V gene sequence: CDR1 ENHRY, CDR2 SYGVKD. The CDR3 nucleotides read TGTGCCATCAGTGAGTCGGCTAAATACGAGCAGTACGTC. Translated: CAISESAKYEQYV.

In its sample, this clonotype was seen many times. The J gene is TRBJ1-6, the V gene TRBV2, with TRBD1 as a possible D gene (6 bases). CDR3 size: 14 residues. V was pared by 8 bases and J by 9 bases, with 17 bases between. Germline values: CDR1 SNHLY, CDR2 FYNNEI. CDR3 nucleotides: TGTGCCAGCGGGAGAGCGGGGGCGTCTTCACCCCTCCACTTT. It codes for CASGRAGASSPLHF.